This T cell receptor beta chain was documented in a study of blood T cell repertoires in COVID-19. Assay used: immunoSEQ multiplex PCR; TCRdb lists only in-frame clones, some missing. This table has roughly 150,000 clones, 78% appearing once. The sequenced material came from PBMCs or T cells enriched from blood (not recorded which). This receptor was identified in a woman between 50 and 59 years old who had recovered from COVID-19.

Here the CDR3 reads CATSPRPGTGYESNQPQHF. CDR3 in DNA: TGTGCCACCAGCCCGCGTCCCGGGACAGGGTACGAGTCAAATCAGCCCCAGCATTTT. The chain employs TRBV15 and TRBJ1-5, with 9 bases lining up with TRBD1. V lost 5 bases to trimming and J lost 4 bases; unmatched junction nucleotides: 18. CDR3 length equals 19 residues. Germline V CDR1 and CDR2: LNHNV, YYDKDF (reference sequence).